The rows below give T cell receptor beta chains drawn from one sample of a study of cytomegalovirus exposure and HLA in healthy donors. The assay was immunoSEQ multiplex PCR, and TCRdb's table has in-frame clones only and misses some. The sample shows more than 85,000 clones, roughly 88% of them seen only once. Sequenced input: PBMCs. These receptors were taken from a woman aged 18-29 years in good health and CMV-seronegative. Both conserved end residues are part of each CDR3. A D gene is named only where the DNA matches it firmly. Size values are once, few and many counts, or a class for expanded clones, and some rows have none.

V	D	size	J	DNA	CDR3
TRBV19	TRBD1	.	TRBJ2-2	TGTGCCAGTAACCCGACAGGGAATTTCGCCGGGGAGCTGTTTTTT	CASNPTGNFAGELFF
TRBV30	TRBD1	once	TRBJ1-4	TGTGCCTGGAGTGGTTTGGGACAGTATAATGAAAAACTGTTTTTT	CAWSGLGQYNEKLFF
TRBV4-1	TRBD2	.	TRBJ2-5	TGCGCCAGCAGCCAAGCCCGACTAGCGGGGGGCCAAGAGACCCAGTACTTC	CASSQARLAGGQETQYF
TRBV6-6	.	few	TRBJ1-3	TGTGCCAGCAGCCATAAGAACAGGGTGTTTGGAAACACCATATATTTT	CASSHKNRVFGNTIYF
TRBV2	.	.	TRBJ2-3	TGTGCCAGCAGTGACTTAGCGGCGACAGATACGCAGTATTTT	CASSDLAATDTQYF
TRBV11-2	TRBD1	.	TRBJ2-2	TGTGCCACCCGGCAGGGGGCGAGTAAAGGTTGTGTAAACACCGGGGAGCTGTTTTTT	CATRQGASKGCVNTGELFF
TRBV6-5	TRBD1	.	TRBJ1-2	TGTGCCAGCAGTCCGGACAGGTACTATGGCTACACCTTC	CASSPDRYYGYTF
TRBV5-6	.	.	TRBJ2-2	TGTGCCAGCAGCTTGTCCGGTTATCCCACCGGGGAGCTGTTTTTT	CASSLSGYPTGELFF
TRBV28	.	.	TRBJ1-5	TGTGCCAGCAGTTTATTCCCAGAAAATCAGCCCCAGCATTTT	CASSLFPENQPQHF
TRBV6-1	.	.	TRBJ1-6	TGTGCCAGCAGTGAACGAGGGAATTCACCCCTCCACTTT	CASSERGNSPLHF
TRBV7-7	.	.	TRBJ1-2	TGTGCCAGCAGCTGGCATTTCTATGGCTACACCTTC	CASSWHFYGYTF
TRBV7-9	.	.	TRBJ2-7	TGTGCCAGCAGCTTAGCGCCGGGGGTTAGCTCCTACGAGCAGTACTTC	CASSLAPGVSSYEQYF
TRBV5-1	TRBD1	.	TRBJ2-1	TGCGCCAGCAGCCGCCACAGGGGAAACTACAATGAGCAGTTCTTC	CASSRHRGNYNEQFF
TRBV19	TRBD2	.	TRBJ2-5	TGTGCCAGTAGTATCTCCTTACTTAGCGGGGGGACTCAAGAGACCCAGTACTTC	CASSISLLSGGTQETQYF
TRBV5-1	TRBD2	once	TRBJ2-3	TGCGCCAGCAGCTTGGCCGGGATTAGCGGGAGGGGGTATACGCAGTATTTT	CASSLAGISGRGYTQYF
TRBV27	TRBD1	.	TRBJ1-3	TGTGCCAGCAGTAAGGTTTTTGGGACAGGGAGTTACTCTGGAAACACCATATATTTT	CASSKVFGTGSYSGNTIYF
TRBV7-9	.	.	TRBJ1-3	TGTGCCAGCAGCTTAGGCCTTGGATACGGGAGCGGAAACACCATATATTTT	CASSLGLGYGSGNTIYF
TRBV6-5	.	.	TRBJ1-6	TGTGCCAGCGGAAAGGAGTATAATTCACCCCTCCACTTT	CASGKEYNSPLHF
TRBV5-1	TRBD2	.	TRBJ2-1	TGCGCCAGCAGCTTAGCGGGGGGGCCAGATGAGCAGTTCTTC	CASSLAGGPDEQFF
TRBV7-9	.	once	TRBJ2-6	TGTGCCAGCAGCTTCGCGGGGCTGGGCTCTGGGGCCAACGTCCTGACTTTC	CASSFAGLGSGANVLTF
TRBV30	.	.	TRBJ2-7	TGTGCCTGGAGTGTTGGCGGCGAGCAGTACTTC	CAWSVGGEQYF
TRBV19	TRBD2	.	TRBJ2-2	TGTGCCAGTAGCCTAGCGGGGGGTGCCGGGGAGCTGTTTTTT	CASSLAGGAGELFF
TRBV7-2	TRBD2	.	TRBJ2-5	TGTGCCAGCAGCCCCCCGCGCGGGGGGGCCCTGGAGACCCAGTACTTC	CASSPPRGGALETQYF
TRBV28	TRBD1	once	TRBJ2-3	TGTGCCAGCAGTTTCGCAGGGGGCGCGGGCACAGATACGCAGTATTTT	CASSFAGGAGTDTQYF
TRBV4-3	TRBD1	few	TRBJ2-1	TGCGCCAGCAGCCAGGGACAGGGCCTCTACAATGAGCAGTTCTTC	CASSQGQGLYNEQFF
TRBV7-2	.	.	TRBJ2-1	TGTGCCAGCAGCTTAGATGGCCCACCTCTTGAGCAGTTCTTC	CASSLDGPPLEQFF
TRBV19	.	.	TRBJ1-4	TGTGCCAGCCGTCCTCGCTCGAGGGAATTCCTTGGACTGTTTTTT	CASRPRSREFLGLFF
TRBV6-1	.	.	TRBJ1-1	TGTGCCAGCGCAGGGGTGGGGACTGAAGCTTTCTTT	CASAGVGTEAFF
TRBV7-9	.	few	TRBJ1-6	TGTGCCAGCAGCTTGGCTCAGTATAATTCACCCCTCCACTTT	CASSLAQYNSPLHF
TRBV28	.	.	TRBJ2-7	TGTGCCAGTCGAGAATCCGGGGAAACCTACGAGCAGTACTTC	CASRESGETYEQYF
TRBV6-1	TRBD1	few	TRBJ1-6	TGTGCCATTTCTACAGGGGGCGATAATTCACCCCTCCACTTT	CAISTGGDNSPLHF
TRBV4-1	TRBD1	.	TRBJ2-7	TGCGCCAGCAGCCTTCTCCGGGACAGGGCCTACGAGCAGTACTTC	CASSLLRDRAYEQYF
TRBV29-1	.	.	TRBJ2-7	TGCAGCGTTGAGATGAGTTACGAGCAGTACTTC	CSVEMSYEQYF
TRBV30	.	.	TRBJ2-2	TGTGCCTGTTTACTCCCGGGGCGGGAAACCGGGGAGCTGTTTTTT	CACLLPGRETGELFF
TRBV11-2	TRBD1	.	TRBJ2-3	TGTGCCAGCAGCTTCGGACAGGCAGATACGCAGTATTTT	CASSFGQADTQYF
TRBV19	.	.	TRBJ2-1	TGTGCCAGTAGTCGACAGTCTACCTACAATGAGCAGTTCTTC	CASSRQSTYNEQFF
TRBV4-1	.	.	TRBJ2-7	TGCGCCAGCAGCCAAAGAGGGACGGGCGGACAGCTTCTGGGCGAGCAGTACTTC	CASSQRGTGGQLLGEQYF
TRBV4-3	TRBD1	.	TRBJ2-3	TGCGCCAGCAGCCAAGATTACAGGGGAACAGATACGCAGTATTTT	CASSQDYRGTDTQYF
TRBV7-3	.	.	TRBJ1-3	TGTGCCAGCAGCTCCCCAGGGGCTGGAAACACCATATATTTT	CASSSPGAGNTIYF
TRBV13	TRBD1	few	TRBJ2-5	TGTGCCAGCAGCTTACGGACAGGGGGCGAAGAGACCCAGTACTTC	CASSLRTGGEETQYF
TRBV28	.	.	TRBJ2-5	TGTGCCAGCAGTTTAGGGTCCAGAGAGGGAGAGACCCAGTACTTC	CASSLGSREGETQYF
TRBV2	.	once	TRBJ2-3	TGTGCCAGCGGATGGTCGGGGGCAGATACGCAGTATTTT	CASGWSGADTQYF
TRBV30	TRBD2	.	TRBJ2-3	TGTGCCTGGAGCGTTACGGCGGCGCGGGGGGTCCGACCAGATACGCAGTATTTT	CAWSVTAARGVRPDTQYF
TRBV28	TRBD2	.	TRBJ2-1	TGTGCCAGCAGTTTTGCCGGGACTAGCCATGAGCAGTTCTTC	CASSFAGTSHEQFF
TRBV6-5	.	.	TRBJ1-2	TGTGCCAGCAGTGGGGCGGCGGAGGGCTACACCTTC	CASSGAAEGYTF
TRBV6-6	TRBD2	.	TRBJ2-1	TGTGCCAGCAGTTACTCCCGACTAGCGGGAGTAGATGAGCAGTTCTTC	CASSYSRLAGVDEQFF
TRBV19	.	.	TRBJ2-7	TGTGCCAGTAGTATAGACAGGGATTCATACGAGCAGTACTTC	CASSIDRDSYEQYF
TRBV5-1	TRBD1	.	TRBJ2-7	TGCGCCAGCAGCCCAGGACAGGGTTCCTACGAGCAGTACTTC	CASSPGQGSYEQYF
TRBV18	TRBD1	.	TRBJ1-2	TGTGCCAGCTCACCCTCGGGACAGCGAAATGGCTACACCTTC	CASSPSGQRNGYTF
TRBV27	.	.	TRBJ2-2	TGTGCCAGCACGATACAGGGAGGGGTGGGCGGGGAGCTGTTTTTT	CASTIQGGVGGELFF
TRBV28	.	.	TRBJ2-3	TGTGCCAGCAGTTCCGCCTTCAGGGGGACTAGCACAGATACGCAGTATTTT	CASSSAFRGTSTDTQYF
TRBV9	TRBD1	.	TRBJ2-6	TGTGCCAGCAGCGTAGGGACAGGGGTAATCTCTGGGGCCAACGTCCTGACTTTC	CASSVGTGVISGANVLTF
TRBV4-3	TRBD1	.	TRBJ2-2	TGCGCCAGCAGCCAAGAGACAGGGCTAACCGGGGAGCTGTTTTTT	CASSQETGLTGELFF
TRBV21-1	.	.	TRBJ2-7	TGTGCCAGCACGCAGACAGGGCACGAGCAGTACTTC	CASTQTGHEQYF
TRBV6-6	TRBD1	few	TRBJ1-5	TGTGCCAGCAATTCAGGGGGCTTACATCAGCCCCAGCATTTT	CASNSGGLHQPQHF
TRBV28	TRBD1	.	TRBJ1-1	TGTGCCAGCGATTCTCCCCCGGGACAGGTGAACACTGAAGCTTTCTTT	CASDSPPGQVNTEAFF
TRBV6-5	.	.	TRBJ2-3	TGTGCCAGCAGTTACTCGGGCCCTAGCACAGATACGCAGGATTTT	CASSYSGPSTDTQDF
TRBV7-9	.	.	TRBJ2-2	TGTGCCAGCAGCTACACAGGGATAACGAACGGCGGGGAGCTGTTTTTT	CASSYTGITNGGELFF
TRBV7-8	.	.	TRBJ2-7	TGTGCCAGCAGCTCAAGTGTTGGGGGCGCTGCCTACGAGCAGTACTTC	CASSSSVGGAAYEQYF
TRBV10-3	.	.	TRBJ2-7	TGTGCCATCAGTGTCCTAGATCAAAACGAGCAGTACTTC	CAISVLDQNEQYF